The 19 T cell receptor beta chains given below trace back to one sample, sequenced in a study of CD8+CD57+ T cells in acquired aplastic anemia. Selection for sequencing was limited to patients who had shown CD8+CD57+ cell expansion by flow cytometry. TCR beta VDJ and CDR3 were profiled, and genomic DNA was the template. TCRdb recomputed calls from the reads with MiXCR, one row per CDR3 protein. This sample has approximately 190,000 distinct CDR3 sequences; just under 50% occur once, and the top ten carry around 9.7%. What was sequenced was sorted CD4+, CD8+, or CD8+CD57+ T cells (not recorded which) from PBMCs. The receptors here all came from a human donor with aplastic anemia.

The chain is built from TRBV7-3 and TRBJ2-2; D may be TRBD2 (5 bases). This CDR3 region has 13 residues. Trimming pared 5 bases from V and 6 bases from J, leaving 10 bases between. CDR1 and CDR2 (germline): SGHTA, FQGTGA. This CDR3 reads CASSRGGSGELFF. CDR3 in DNA: TGTGCCAGCAGCCGCGGCGGGTCCGGGGAGCTGTTTTTT.

Ten or more counts support this clonotype. An end of the junction differs from the germline gene, which may be a read error. The chain is built from TRBV20-1 and TRBJ1-2; D not certain. The CDR3 has 12 amino acids. Germline-derived CDR1 and CDR2 are DFQATT and SNEGSKA (reference sequence). CDR3 DNA sequence: TGCAGTGCTGGAGACTGGAACTATGGCTACACCTTC. This encodes CSAGDWNYGYTF.

This clonotype was counted at least ten times. The rearrangement joins TRBV2 to TRBJ2-1; D uncertain. The V end lost 7 bases, the J end lost 9 bases, and 19 bases lay between the germline ends. CDR3 size: 14 residues. Per germline, CDR1 SNHLY and CDR2 FYNNEI. The CDR3 loop reads CASILNGPGGEQFF. For the CDR3, the DNA is TGTGCCAGCATCTTAAACGGCCCTGGTGGTGAGCAGTTCTTC.

The chain employs TRBV9 and TRBJ2-5, with D uncertain. The length of the CDR3 is 13 residues. With 0 bases removed from V and 1 base from J, the gap between germline ends came to 4 bases. CDR1 SGDLS and CDR2 YYNGEE come from the germline V gene. The CDR3 nucleotides read TGTGCCAGCAGCGTAGGTCCCCAAGAGACCCAGTACTTC. It codes for CASSVGPQETQYF. Based on the CDR3 plus reference TRBV9 and TRBJ2-5, the full variable domain is DSGVTQTPKHLITATGQRVTLRCSPRSGDLSVYWYQQSLDQGLQFLIQYYNGEERAKGNILERFSAQQFPDLHSELNLSSLELGDSALYFCASSVGPQETQYFGPGTRLLVL.

This clonotype was seen ten or more times. The chain combines TRBV6-1 with TRBJ1-6; D gene uncertain. This CDR3 has 16 amino acids. Trimming cost V 6 bases and J 13 bases, with 25 bases left between them. Per germline, CDR1 MNHNS and CDR2 SASEGT. The CDR3 DNA sequence: TGTGCCAGCAGGGCACCACGGGATGCCCGCACGAGTCCCCTCCACTTT. Encoded protein: CASRAPRDARTSPLHF.

This clonotype was detected many times. The rearrangement joins TRBV5-1 to TRBJ1-6; no definite D call. The CDR3 is 15 amino acids. The V end lost 0 bases, the J end lost 3 bases, and 7 bases lay between the germline ends. CDR1 SGHRS and CDR2 YFSETQ come from the germline V gene. The CDR3 spells CASSLGRIYNSPLHF. In DNA form, the CDR3 reads TGCGCCAGCAGCTTGGGCAGGATCTATAATTCACCCCTCCACTTT.

The chain carries TRBV24-1 and TRBJ2-7, with 9 bases lining up with TRBD1. CDR1 and CDR2 from the germline V gene are KGHDR and SFDVKD. V was clipped by 2 bases and J by 4 bases; unmatched bases: 11. There are 17 residues in the CDR3. CDR3 DNA sequence: TGTGCCACCAGTGATTCCTCCCGAGACAGGGGGGGGTACGAGCAGTACTTC. Its protein is CATSDSSRDRGGYEQYF.

This clonotype was observed many times. The CDR3 sequence is CASSPGTPLQETQYF. The CDR3 nucleotides read TGCGCCAGCAGCCCCGGGACTCCCTTACAAGAGACCCAGTACTTC. This sequence joins TRBV5-1 and TRBJ2-5, with TRBD2 as a possible D gene (6 bases). V shed 4 bases and J shed 2 bases, with 15 bases lying between them. Germline V gives CDR1 SGHRS, CDR2 YFSETQ. The CDR3 is made up of 15 amino acids. Together with reference TRBV5-1 and TRBJ2-5, the CDR3 gives the full variable domain: KAGVTQTPRYLIKTRGQQVTLSCSPISGHRSVSWYQQTPGQGLQFLFEYFSETQRNKGNFPGRFSGRQFSNSRSEMNVSTLELGDSALYLCASSPGTPLQETQYFGPGTRLLVL.

The chain couples TRBV19 to TRBJ2-7; perhaps TRBD1 as D (7 bases). The CDR3 has 15 amino acids. Trimming took 8 bases from V and 5 from J, leaving 22 bases between them. Looked up from germline, CDR1 is LNHDA and CDR2 is SQIVND (reference sequence). Written as DNA, the CDR3 is TGTGCCAGTGCGGAGGGGGCCCCCTTGCCCCACGAGCAGTACTTC. This translates into CASAEGAPLPHEQYF.

This clonotype was counted at least ten times. The chain carries TRBV19 and TRBJ1-2, with D tentatively TRBD1 (6 bases). V gave up 1 base and J gave up 2 bases, with 11 bases separating them. The CDR3 sequence is 15 residues long. Germline assignment: CDR1 LNHDA and CDR2 SQIVND (reference sequence). For the CDR3, the DNA is TGTGCCAGTAGTATAGCGCGGGGGGCGAACTATGGCTACACCTTC. It is translated as CASSIARGANYGYTF.

The CDR3 bases are TGTGCCAGCAGCTTAGTAGACTCCGGGGAGCTGTTTTTT. It encodes CASSLVDSGELFF. The chain carries TRBV5-5 and TRBJ2-2; D is unclear. Trimming cost V 2 bases and J 6 bases, with 8 bases left between them. Germline assignment: CDR1 SGHKS and CDR2 YYEKEE (reference sequence). CDR3 length: 13 amino acids.

The chain couples TRBV10-2 to TRBJ2-1, with 12 bases lining up with TRBD2. V lost 6 bases, J lost 6 bases, and 15 bases stayed unmatched. Looked up from germline, CDR1 is WSHSY and CDR2 is SAAADI. The CDR3 extends over 18 amino acids. This CDR3 is CASRPRKTSGGQGNEQFF. CDR3 bases: TGCGCCAGCAGACCAAGGAAAACTAGCGGGGGGCAAGGCAATGAGCAGTTCTTC.

Note on this clonotype: A much larger clone lies a single base off, so this may be a read error. The V call is TRBV11-1, the J call TRBJ1-6; no clear D gene. Germline lookup yields CDR1 SGHAT and CDR2 FQDESV (reference sequence). The V and J ends lost 4 bases and 11 bases respectively, with 12 bases between them. The length of the CDR3 is 13 residues. The CDR3 protein is CASSSIQNPPLHF. As DNA, the CDR3 is TGTGCCAGCAGCTCCATTCAGAATCCACCCCTCCACTTT.

This clonotype was counted once. The J gene is TRBJ2-7, the V gene TRBV5-1; TRBD1 agrees at 9 bases. The V and J ends lost 4 bases and 5 bases, in that order; junction bases with no gene match: 4. The CDR3 has 13 amino acids. Germline loops: CDR1 SGHRS, CDR2 YFSETQ. CDR3 residues: CASSVWDRDEQYF. The CDR3 coding sequence is TGCGCCAGCAGCGTGTGGGACAGGGACGAGCAGTACTTC.

This chain connects TRBV25-1 to TRBJ2-7; 12 nucleotides match TRBD2. Per germline, CDR1 MGHDK and CDR2 SYGVNS. V lost 3 bases to trimming and J lost 3 bases; unmatched junction nucleotides: 3. The CDR3 length is 15 residues. The CDR3 nucleotides are TGTGCCAGCAGTGACTCGACTAGCGGGAGCTACGAGCAGTACTTC. This encodes CASSDSTSGSYEQYF.

In this sample, this clonotype turned up many times. The CDR3 protein is CASSPPNTNTIYF. The DNA for the CDR3 is TGTGCCAGCAGCCCCCCTAATACCAACACCATATATTTT. The rearrangement links TRBV5-6 to TRBJ1-3, with D hard to call. Germline assignment: CDR1 SGHDT and CDR2 YYEEEE. V lost 4 bases and J 7 bases, leaving 12 bases between the germline ends. The CDR3 totals 13 residues.

In its sample, this clonotype was seen many times. The J gene is TRBJ1-1, the V gene TRBV6-5, with a possible D match to TRBD1 (6 bases). With 4 bases removed from V and 1 base from J, the gap between germline ends came to 13 bases. This CDR3 is 15 amino acids long. The germline V gene encodes CDR1 MNHEY and CDR2 SVGAGI. Here the CDR3 reads CASSFTGLRNTEAFF. CDR3 DNA: TGTGCCAGCAGTTTCACAGGGTTGAGGAACACTGAAGCTTTCTTT.

The table lists this clonotype with many counts. CDR3 coding DNA: TGTGCCAGCAGCCGGGGCAGGCCCAATGAGCAGTTCTTC. It translates to CASSRGRPNEQFF. The rearrangement joins TRBV7-9 to TRBJ2-1; D tentatively reads TRBD1 or TRBD2 (5 bases each). Trimming took off 5 bases at V and 6 bases at J, with 11 bases between the two ends. The CDR3 is 13 amino acids. In germline, CDR1 is SEHNR, CDR2 FQNEAQ (reference sequence).

This clonotype was counted a few times. This sequence joins TRBV15 and TRBJ2-1, with TRBD2 matching 10 bases. CDR3 length equals 15 residues. Germline V gives CDR1 LNHNV, CDR2 YYDKDF (reference sequence). V trimming: 1 base; J trimming: 8 bases; junction bases outside the gene matches: 5. CDR3 coding DNA: TGTGCCACCAGCAGAGCGCTAGCGGGAGCATATGAGCAGTTCTTC. Its protein product is CATSRALAGAYEQFF.